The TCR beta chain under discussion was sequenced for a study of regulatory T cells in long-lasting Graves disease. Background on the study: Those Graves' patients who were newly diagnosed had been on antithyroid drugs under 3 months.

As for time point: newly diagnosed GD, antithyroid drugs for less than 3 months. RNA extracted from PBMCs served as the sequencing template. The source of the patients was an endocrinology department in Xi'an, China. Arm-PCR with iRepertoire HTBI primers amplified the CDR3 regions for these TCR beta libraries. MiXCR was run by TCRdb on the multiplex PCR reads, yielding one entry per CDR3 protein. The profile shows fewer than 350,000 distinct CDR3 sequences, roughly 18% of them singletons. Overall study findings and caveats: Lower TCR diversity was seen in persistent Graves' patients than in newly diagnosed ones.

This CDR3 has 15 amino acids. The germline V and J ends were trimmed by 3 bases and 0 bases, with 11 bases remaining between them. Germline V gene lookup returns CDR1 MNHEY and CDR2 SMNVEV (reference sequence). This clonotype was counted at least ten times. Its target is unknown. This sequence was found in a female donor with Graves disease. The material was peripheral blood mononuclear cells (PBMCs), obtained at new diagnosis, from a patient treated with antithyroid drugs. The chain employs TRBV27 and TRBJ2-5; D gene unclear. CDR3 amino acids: CASSFSRLHQETQYF. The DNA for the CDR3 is TGTGCCAGCAGTTTTTCGCGGCTGCACCAAGAGACCCAGTACTTC.